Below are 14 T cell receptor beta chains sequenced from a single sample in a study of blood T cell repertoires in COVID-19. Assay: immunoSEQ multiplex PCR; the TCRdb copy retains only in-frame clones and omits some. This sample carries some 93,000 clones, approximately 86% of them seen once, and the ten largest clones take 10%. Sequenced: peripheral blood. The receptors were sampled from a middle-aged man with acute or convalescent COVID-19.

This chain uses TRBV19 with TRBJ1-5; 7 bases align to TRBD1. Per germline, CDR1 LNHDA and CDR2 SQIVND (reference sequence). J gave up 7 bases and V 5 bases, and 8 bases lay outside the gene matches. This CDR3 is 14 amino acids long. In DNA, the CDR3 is TGTGCCAGTAGTTTTCGACAGGGCCAACAGCCCCAGCATTTT. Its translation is CASSFRQGQQPQHF.

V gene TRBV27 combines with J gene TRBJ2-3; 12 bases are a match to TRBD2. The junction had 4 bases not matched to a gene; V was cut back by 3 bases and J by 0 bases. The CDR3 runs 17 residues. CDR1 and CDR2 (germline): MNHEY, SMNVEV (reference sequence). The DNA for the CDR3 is TGTGCCAGCAGTTTGGGACTAGCGGGTGTTAGCACAGATACGCAGTATTTT. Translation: CASSLGLAGVSTDTQYF.

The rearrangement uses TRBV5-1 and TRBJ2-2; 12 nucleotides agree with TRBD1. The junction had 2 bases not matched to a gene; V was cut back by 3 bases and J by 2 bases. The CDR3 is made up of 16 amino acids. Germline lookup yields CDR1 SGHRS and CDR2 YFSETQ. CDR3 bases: TGCGCCAGCAGCTGGGGGACAGGGGGCAACACCGGGGAGCTGTTTTTT. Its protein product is CASSWGTGGNTGELFF.

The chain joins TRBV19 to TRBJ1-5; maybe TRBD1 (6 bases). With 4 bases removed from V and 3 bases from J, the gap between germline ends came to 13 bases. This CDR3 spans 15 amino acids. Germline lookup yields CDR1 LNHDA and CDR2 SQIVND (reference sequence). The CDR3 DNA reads TGTGCCAGTAGTAAACAGGGTGGGCTCAATCAGCCCCAGCATTTT. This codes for CASSKQGGLNQPQHF.

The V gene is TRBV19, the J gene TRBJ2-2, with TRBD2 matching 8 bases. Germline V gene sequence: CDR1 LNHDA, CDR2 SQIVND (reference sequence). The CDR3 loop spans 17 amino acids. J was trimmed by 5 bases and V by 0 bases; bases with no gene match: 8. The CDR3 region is CASSIEGTAGVTGELFF. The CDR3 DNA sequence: TGTGCCAGTAGTATAGAAGGTACAGCGGGAGTTACCGGGGAGCTGTTTTTT.

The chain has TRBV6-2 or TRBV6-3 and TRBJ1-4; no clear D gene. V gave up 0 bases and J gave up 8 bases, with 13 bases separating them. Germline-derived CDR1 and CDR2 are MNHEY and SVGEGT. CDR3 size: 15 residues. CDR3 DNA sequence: TGTGCCAGCAGTTACTCGAATCGCGATCTGGAAAAACTGTTTTTT. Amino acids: CASSYSNRDLEKLFF.

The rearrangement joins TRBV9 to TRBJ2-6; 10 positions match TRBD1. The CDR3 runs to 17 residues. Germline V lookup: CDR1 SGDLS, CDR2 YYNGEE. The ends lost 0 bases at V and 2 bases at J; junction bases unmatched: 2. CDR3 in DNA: TGTGCCAGCAGCGTAGGAGGGACAGGGGCTGGGGCCAACGTCCTGACTTTC. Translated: CASSVGGTGAGANVLTF.

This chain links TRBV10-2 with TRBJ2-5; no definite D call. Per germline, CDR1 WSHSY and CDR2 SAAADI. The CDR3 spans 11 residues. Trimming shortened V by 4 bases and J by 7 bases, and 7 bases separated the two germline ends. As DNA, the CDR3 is TGCGCCAGCAGTGCTCCAGGGACCCAGTACTTC. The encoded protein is CASSAPGTQYF.

Written as DNA, the CDR3 is TGTGCCAGCTCACCACTAGGTAGGGGGATGGCGATCTACGAGCAGTACTTC. Its protein product is CASSPLGRGMAIYEQYF. V and J are TRBV18 and TRBJ2-7, with D tentatively TRBD1 (6 bases). With 1 base removed from V and 3 bases from J, the gap between germline ends came to 19 bases. CDR3 length: 17 residues. Germline V gives CDR1 KGHSH, CDR2 LQKENI.

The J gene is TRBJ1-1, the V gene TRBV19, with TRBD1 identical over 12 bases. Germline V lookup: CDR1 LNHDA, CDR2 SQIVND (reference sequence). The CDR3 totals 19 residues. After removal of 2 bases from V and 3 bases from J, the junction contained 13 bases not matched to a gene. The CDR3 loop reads CASSILRDRGQGWDTEAFF. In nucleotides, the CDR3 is TGTGCCAGTAGTATACTAAGGGACAGGGGGCAAGGATGGGACACTGAAGCTTTCTTT.

The CDR3 DNA reads TGTGCCAGCAGGGGAGCCCCTCAAAAACTGTTTTTT. This translates into CASRGAPQKLFF. The genes are TRBV3-1 (or the pseudogene TRBV3-2) and TRBJ1-4; no definite D call. Germline V CDR1 and CDR2: LGHDT, YNNKEL (reference sequence). The ends were cut back, 6 bases at V and 9 bases at J, with 11 bases in the middle. The CDR3 has 12 residues.

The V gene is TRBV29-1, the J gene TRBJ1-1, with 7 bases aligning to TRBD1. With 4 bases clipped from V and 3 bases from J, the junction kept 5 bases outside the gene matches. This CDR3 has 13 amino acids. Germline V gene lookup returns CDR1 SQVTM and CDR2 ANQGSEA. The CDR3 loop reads CSVVRGRDTEAFF. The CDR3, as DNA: TGCAGCGTTGTAAGGGGGCGGGACACTGAAGCTTTCTTT.

CDR3 DNA: TGCGCCAGCAGCCAAGCACTAGCGGCTAGCACAGATACGCAGTATTTT. Amino acid sequence: CASSQALAASTDTQYF. V usage is TRBV4-1 and J usage is TRBJ2-3; the match to TRBD2 covers 8 bases. Per germline, CDR1 MGHRA and CDR2 YSYEKL. The J segment lost 0 bases and the V segment lost 1 base, leaving 3 bases of the junction unmatched. The CDR3 length is 16 residues.

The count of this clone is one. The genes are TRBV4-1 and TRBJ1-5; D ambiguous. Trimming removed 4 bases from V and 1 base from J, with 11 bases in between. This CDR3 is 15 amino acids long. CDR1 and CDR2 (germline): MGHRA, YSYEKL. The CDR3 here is CASSLQTQSNQPQHF. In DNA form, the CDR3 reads TGCGCCAGCAGCCTTCAGACTCAGAGCAATCAGCCCCAGCATTTT.